The clone carrying this TCR beta chain was found once. The antigen is unknown. This specimen comes from a study of T cell responses to AZD1222 COVID-19 vaccine. Study results and limitations: Among AZD1222 vaccinees, only five or six were seropositive at baseline. Spike-wide coverage was observed for vaccine-associated CD4 TCRs, with dominant responses at 160-218 and 743-854.

From germline, CDR1 is SEHNR and CDR2 FQNEAQ (reference sequence). Trimming left V 0 bases short and J 5 bases short, with 16 bases between. The CDR3 loop spans 16 amino acids. This table comes from immunoSEQ multiplex PCR, and its TCRdb copy is limited to in-frame clones, with some not included. The sample comprises 150,000 or so clones, around 92% of which are singletons, and 1.5% to 2% rests with the top ten. The origin of this receptor is an adult in good health. This rearrangement joins TRBV7-9 to TRBJ1-1; D call uncertain. Sequences were derived from peripheral blood, sampled on day 0 of AZD1222 vaccination. This CDR3 is CASSLARGSGWTEAFF. DNA for the CDR3: TGTGCCAGCAGCTTAGCGCGCGGGTCGGGTTGGACTGAAGCTTTCTTT. Full variable domain (missing parts from reference TRBV7-9 and TRBJ1-1): DTGVSQNPRHKITKRGQNVTFRCDPISEHNRLYWYRQTLGQGPEFLTYFQNEAQLEKSRLLSDRFSAERPKGSFSTLEIQRTEQGDSAMYLCASSLARGSGWTEAFFGQGTRLTVV.